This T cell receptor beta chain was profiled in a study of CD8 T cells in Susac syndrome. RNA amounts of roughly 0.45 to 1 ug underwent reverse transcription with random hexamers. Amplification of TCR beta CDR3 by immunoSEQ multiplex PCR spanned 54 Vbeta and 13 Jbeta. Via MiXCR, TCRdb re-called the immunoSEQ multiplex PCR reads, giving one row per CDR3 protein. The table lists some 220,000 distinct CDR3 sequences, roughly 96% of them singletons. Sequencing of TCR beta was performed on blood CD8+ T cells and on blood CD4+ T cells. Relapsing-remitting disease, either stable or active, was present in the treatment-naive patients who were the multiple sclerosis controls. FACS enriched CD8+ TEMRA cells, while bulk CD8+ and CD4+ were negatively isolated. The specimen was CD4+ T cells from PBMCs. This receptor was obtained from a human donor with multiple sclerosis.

The CDR3 DNA reads as TGCAGCGTTGAAGCCAGCGGGAGGGCCGGGAGAGAGACCCAGTACTTC. Its translation: CSVEASGRAGRETQYF. This rearrangement joins TRBV29-1 to TRBJ2-5; 10 bases line up with TRBD2. Germline CDR1 and CDR2: SQVTM and ANQGSEA. The CDR3 runs to 16 residues. After removal of 1 base from V and 4 bases from J, the junction contained 9 bases not matched to a gene.